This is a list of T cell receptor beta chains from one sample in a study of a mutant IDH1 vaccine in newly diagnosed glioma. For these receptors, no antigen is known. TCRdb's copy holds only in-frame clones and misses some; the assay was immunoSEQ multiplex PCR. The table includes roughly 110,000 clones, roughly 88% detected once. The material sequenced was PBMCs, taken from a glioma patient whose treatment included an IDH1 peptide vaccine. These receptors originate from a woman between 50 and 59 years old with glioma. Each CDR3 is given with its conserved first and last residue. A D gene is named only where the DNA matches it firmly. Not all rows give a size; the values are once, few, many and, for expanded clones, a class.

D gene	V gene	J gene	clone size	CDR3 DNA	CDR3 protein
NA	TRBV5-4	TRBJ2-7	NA	TGTGCCAGCAGCTCCGGGACAAACGAGCAGTACTTC	CASSSGTNEQYF
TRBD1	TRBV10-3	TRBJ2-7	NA	TGTGCCATCAGGTCCGGGACAGGGGTTGCCGAGCAGTACTTC	CAIRSGTGVAEQYF
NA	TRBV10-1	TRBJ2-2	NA	TGCGCCAGTGGGCCCGTCGTGGGGGAGCTGTTTTTT	CASGPVVGELFF
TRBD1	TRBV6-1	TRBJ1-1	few	TGTGCCAGCAGTGTCGGCAGGGGGCGACCGGACACTGAAGCTTTCTTT	CASSVGRGRPDTEAFF
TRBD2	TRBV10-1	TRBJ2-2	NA	TGCGCCAGCAGTGTATTTTCCGGGACTAGCGGGAGTGCCGGGGAGCTGTTTTTT	CASSVFSGTSGSAGELFF
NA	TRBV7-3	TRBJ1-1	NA	TGTGCCAGCAGCTCACAGGACGGAACTGAAGCTTTCTTT	CASSSQDGTEAFF
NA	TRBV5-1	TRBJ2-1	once	TGCGCCAGCAGCCCGGGGACGGTTGCCACCTACAATGAGCAGTTCTTC	CASSPGTVATYNEQFF
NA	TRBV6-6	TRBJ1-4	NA	TGTGCCAGTTCCCGGGACCCCGACCAAACTAATGAAAAACTGTTTTTT	CASSRDPDQTNEKLFF
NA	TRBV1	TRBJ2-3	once	TGCACCAGCAGCCAAGAATCTTTAGCGGGGTGGTATTTT	CTSSQESLAGWYF
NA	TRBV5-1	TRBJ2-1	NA	TGCGCCAGCAGCTTGGACGCAGGTGAGCAGTTCTTC	CASSLDAGEQFF
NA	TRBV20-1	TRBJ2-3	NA	TGCAGTGCCAAAATGGGGGATACGCAGTATTTT	CSAKMGDTQYF
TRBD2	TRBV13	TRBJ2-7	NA	TGTGCCAGCAGCTTTCAGCCGGGAGGCACCCCCAATTCCTACGAGCAGTACTTC	CASSFQPGGTPNSYEQYF
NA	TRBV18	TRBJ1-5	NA	TGTGCCAGCTCACTCCTATCTGATAGCAATCAGCCCCAGCATTTT	CASSLLSDSNQPQHF
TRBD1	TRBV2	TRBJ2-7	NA	TGTGCCAGCAGTCCACAGGGGGCTACGCACGAGCAGTACTTC	CASSPQGATHEQYF
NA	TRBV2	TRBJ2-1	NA	TGTGCCAGCCTTGCGGGACAGAGACTCAATGAGCAGTTCTTC	CASLAGQRLNEQFF
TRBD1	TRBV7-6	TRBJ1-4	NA	TGTGCCAGCAGTAGTATTAGGGGGCTAAGTGAAAAACTGTTTTTT	CASSSIRGLSEKLFF
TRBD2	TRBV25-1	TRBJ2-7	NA	TGTGCCAGCAGTGACCCGGGACTAGCGTTCAACGAGCAGTACTTC	CASSDPGLAFNEQYF
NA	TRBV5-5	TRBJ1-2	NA	TGTGCCAGCAGCTTGGGGGGTTCAGGTCTGTCTTACTATGGCTACACCTTC	CASSLGGSGLSYYGYTF
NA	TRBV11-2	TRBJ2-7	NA	TGTGCCAGCAGCCCGGTAAGGGGTCCGAGCTCCTACGAGCAGTACTTC	CASSPVRGPSSYEQYF
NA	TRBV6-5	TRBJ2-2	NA	TGTGCCAGCAGTTACTCAGGGGGAGGAGCCGGGGAGCTGTTTTTT	CASSYSGGGAGELFF
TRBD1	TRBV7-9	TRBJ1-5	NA	TGTGCCAGCAGCTTAGGACAGGGGATCAATCAGCCCCAGCATTTT	CASSLGQGINQPQHF
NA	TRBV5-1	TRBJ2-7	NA	TGCGCCAGCAGCTTGGTGGATATCTCCTACGAGCAGTACTTC	CASSLVDISYEQYF
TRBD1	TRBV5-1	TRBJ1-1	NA	TGCGCCAGCAGCTTGCGGACAGGGGAGGGCACTGAAGCTTTCTTT	CASSLRTGEGTEAFF
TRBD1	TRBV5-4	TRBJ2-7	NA	TGTGCCAGCAGCTTGGGACAGGGGGACGAGCAGTACTTC	CASSLGQGDEQYF
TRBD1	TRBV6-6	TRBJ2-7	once	TGTGCCAGCAGTCAACCGGGACAGGGCTCCTACGAGCAGTACTTC	CASSQPGQGSYEQYF
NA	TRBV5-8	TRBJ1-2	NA	TGTGCCAGCAGCTTGGCCGGTGGCTACACCTTC	CASSLAGGYTF
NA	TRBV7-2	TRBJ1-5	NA	TGTGCCAGCAGCTTAGGGGGGTTTCAGGATCAGCCCCAGCATTTT	CASSLGGFQDQPQHF
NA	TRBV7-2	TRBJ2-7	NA	TGTGCCAGCAGCTTACGGGCCTGGGGATCCTACGAGCAGTACTTC	CASSLRAWGSYEQYF
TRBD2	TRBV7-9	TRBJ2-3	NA	TGTGCCAGCAGCTTAGCGACTAGCGGGAGTACTACGCAGTATTTT	CASSLATSGSTTQYF
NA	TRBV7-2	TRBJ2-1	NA	TGTGCCAGCAGCTTGGTTCGCGTTGAGCAGTTCTTC	CASSLVRVEQFF
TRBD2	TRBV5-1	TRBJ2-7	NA	TGCGCCAGCAGCTTGGAACTAGCGGGAGACGAGCAGTACTTC	CASSLELAGDEQYF
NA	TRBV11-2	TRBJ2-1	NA	TGTGCCAGCAGTTCCACGAGTAGCTCCTACAATGAGCAGTTCTTC	CASSSTSSSYNEQFF
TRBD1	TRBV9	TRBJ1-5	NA	TGTGCCAGCTCCCCCGGGACAGGGGGCGCCGAGCAGCCCCAGCATTTT	CASSPGTGGAEQPQHF
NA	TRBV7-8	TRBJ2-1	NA	TGTGCCAGCAGCTCCGACTCCTCCTACAATGAGCAGTTCTTC	CASSSDSSYNEQFF
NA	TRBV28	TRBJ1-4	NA	TGTGCCAGCAGTAGGCAGACTAGGGAAAAACTGTTTTTT	CASSRQTREKLFF
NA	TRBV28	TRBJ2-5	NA	TGTGCCAGCAGTTCGAGGGCAGGGACGGAGACCCAGTACTTC	CASSSRAGTETQYF
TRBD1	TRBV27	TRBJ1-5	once	TGTGCCAGCGGGCTTTTAACAGGGGAGGATCAGCCCCAGCATTTT	CASGLLTGEDQPQHF
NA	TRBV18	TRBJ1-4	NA	TGTGCCAGCTCACCACCGAACGGTCCAACTAATGAAAAACTGTTTTTT	CASSPPNGPTNEKLFF
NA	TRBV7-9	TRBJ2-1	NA	TGTGCCAGCAGCTTAATCAGAACCTCCTACAATGAGCAGTTCTTC	CASSLIRTSYNEQFF
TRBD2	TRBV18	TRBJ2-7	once	TGTGCCAGCTCACCACCGTCCTCCGCGGGAGGTCTCTACGAGCAGTACTTC	CASSPPSSAGGLYEQYF
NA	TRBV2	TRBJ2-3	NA	TGTGCCAGCAGTGATCCAGATACGCAGTATTTT	CASSDPDTQYF